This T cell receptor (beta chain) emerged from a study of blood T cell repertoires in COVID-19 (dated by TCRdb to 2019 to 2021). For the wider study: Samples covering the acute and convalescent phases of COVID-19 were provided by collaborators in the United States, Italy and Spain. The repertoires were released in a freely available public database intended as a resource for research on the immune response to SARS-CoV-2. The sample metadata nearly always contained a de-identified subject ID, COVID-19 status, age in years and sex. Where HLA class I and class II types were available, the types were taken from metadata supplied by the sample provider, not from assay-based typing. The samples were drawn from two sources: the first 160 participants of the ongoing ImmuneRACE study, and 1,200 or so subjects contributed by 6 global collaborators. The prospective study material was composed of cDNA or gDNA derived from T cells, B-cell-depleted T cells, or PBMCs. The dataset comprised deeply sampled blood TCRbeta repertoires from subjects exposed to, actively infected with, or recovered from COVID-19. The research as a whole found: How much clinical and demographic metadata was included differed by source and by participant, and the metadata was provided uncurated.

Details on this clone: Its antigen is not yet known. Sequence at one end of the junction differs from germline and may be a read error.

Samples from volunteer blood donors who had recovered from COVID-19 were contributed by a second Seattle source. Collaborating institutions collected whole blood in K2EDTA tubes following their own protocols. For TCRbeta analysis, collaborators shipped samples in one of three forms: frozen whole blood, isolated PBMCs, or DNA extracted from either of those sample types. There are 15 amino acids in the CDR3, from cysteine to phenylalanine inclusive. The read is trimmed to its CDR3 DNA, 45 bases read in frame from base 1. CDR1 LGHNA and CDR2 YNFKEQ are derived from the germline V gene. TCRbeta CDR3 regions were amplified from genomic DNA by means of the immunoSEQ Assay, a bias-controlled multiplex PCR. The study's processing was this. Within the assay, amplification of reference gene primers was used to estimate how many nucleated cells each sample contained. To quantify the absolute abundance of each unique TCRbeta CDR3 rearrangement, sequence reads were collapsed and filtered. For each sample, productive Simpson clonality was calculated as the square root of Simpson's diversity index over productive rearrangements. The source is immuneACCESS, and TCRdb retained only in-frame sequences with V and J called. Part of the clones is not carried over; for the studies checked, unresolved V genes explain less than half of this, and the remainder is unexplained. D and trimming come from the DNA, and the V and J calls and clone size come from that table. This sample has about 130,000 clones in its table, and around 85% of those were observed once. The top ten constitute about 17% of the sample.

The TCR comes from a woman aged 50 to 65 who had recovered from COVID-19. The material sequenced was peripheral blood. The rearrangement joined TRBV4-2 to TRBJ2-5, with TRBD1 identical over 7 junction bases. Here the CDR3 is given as CASSQGDRDQGTQYF. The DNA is TGTGCCAGCAGCCAAGGAGACAGGGATCAAGGGACCCAGTACTTC.